This paragraph reports one T cell receptor beta chain. This clonotype has ten or more counts. The target of this receptor is not known. The input lacks base qualities; no much larger clone sits a single base away. The method behind the library was RACE. Sequencing took place on a NextSeq 500. During library preparation, unique molecular identifiers were attached to individual cDNA molecules so that TCRs could be counted quantitatively and reproducibly. From the authors' description of their analysis: Samples had a median of around 92,000 TCRs, with a range from about 23,224 to 750,000. The Decombinator software suite was used to annotate V, J and CDR3 in the TCR reads. For the PS versus PT1 abundance plots, all samples were subsampled to the same number of TCRs (28,000). Expanded TCRs were defined as absent before sensitization and observed at least eight times at the 2-week time point. TCRdb's own reprocessing of the public reads used fastp at Q25 and MiXCR and kept productive beta chains. Under each unique CDR3 protein, matching rows form one entry showing the most common genes and DNA. The V and J calls come from TCRdb's annotation, not from the publication. The sample table holds around 80,000 distinct CDR3 sequences, of which 7% to 9% were seen once. Under 2% of the sample goes to the ten largest clones.

This sample's time point label indicates: healthy volunteer bleed at 6 weeks. Total RNA was extracted from unfractionated whole blood collected in Tempus Blood RNA tubes. A handful of healthy volunteers were used as TCR sequencing controls and were bled at day 0, 2 weeks and 6 weeks. The data originate from a study of human T cells and chemical hapten exposure (dated by TCRdb to about 2021). With regard to the full study: Libraries were combined into a pool for sequencing, and differences in TCR yield between samples came mainly from small differences in library volumes within the pool. In alopecia patients, the study followed how the peripheral blood TCR repertoire changed in vivo over primary and secondary sensitization to diphenylcyclopropenone (DPC), a hapten. From each blood RNA sample, both TCR alpha and TCR beta chains were sequenced.

Broad study findings and their caveats: After repeated subsampling, the strength of the expansion versus patch-test correlation and the threshold at which it became significant changed. DPC sensitization did not change how many TCRs were above 1 in 1000 frequency, and no evidence was found of alterations in global repertoire structure.

This TCR was recovered from a male donor in good health. Some clones in this sample may be carry-over from other donors' samples. The sample consisted of whole blood.

The CDR3 has the sequence CASSVGRTSGSYEQYF. The nucleotide sequence reads as follows: TGTGCCAGCAGCGTAGGCCGGACTAGCGGGAGCTACGAGCAGTACTTC. The rearrangement combines TRBV9 with TRBJ2-7, and TRBD2 aligns with 13 junction nucleotides. The CDR3 sequence holds 16 residues, the cysteine and phenylalanine included. Only the CDR3 region is kept as DNA, spanning 48 bases read in frame from base 1. According to the germline V gene, CDR1 reads SGDLS and CDR2 reads YYNGEE. At the junction V is shortened by 0 bases and J by 3 bases; bases outside the gene matches: 3.